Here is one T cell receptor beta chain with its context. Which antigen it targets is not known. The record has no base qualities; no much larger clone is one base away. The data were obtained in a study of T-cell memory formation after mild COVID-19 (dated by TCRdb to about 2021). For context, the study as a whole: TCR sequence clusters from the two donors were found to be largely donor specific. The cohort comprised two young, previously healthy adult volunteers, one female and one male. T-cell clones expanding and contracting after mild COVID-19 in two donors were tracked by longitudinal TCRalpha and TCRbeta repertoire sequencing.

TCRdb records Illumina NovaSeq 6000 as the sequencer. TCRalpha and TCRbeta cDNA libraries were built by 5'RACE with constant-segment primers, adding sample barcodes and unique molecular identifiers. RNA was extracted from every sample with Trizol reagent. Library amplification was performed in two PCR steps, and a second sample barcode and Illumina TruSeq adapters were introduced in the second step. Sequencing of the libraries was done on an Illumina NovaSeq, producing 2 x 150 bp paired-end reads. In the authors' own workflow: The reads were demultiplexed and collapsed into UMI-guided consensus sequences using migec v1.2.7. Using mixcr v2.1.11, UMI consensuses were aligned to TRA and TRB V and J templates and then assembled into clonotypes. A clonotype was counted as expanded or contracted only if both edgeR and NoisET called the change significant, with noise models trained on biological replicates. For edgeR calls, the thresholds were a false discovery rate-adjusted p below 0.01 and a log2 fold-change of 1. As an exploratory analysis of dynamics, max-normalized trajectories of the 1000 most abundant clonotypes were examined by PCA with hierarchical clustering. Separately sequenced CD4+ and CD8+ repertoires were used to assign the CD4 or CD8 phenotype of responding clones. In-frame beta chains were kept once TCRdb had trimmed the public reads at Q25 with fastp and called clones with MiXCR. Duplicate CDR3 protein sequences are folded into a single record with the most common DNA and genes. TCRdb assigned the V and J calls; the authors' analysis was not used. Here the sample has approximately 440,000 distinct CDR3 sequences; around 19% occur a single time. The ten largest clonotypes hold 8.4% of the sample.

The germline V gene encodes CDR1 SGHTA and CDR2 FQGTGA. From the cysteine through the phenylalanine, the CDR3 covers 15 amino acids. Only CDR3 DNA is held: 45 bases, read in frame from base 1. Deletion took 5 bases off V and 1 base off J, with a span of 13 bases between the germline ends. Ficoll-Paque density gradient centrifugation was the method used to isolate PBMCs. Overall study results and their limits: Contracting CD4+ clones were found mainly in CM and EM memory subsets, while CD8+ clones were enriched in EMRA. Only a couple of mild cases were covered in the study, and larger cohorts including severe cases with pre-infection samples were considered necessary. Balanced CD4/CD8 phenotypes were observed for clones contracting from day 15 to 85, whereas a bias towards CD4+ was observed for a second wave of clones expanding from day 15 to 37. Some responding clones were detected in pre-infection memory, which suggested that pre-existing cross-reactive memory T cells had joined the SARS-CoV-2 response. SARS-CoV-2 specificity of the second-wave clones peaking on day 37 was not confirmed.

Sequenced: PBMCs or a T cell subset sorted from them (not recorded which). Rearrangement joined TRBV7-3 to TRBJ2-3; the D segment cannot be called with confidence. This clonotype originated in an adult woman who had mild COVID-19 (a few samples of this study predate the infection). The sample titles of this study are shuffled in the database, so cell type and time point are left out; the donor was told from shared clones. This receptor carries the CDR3 CASSPTTAGTDTQYF. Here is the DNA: TGTGCCAGCAGCCCCACGACGGCGGGCACAGATACGCAGTATTTT.